The next 9 T cell receptor beta chains were all read from a single sample in a study of blood T cell repertoires in COVID-19. Clones were sequenced by immunoSEQ multiplex PCR, and TCRdb holds only the in-frame ones, with some missing. This sample has under 95,000 clones, with about 85% found just once. Sequenced: peripheral blood. The receptors stem from an elderly woman with COVID-19, enrolled during active disease.

The chain links TRBV5-6 to TRBJ1-2, with 7 nucleotides matching TRBD1. Per germline, CDR1 SGHDT and CDR2 YYEEEE. V was pared by 1 base and J by 8 bases, with 14 bases of the junction left unmatched. The CDR3 sequence is 16 residues long. The CDR3 here is CASSLSRDRDLGGYTF. CDR3 DNA sequence: TGTGCCAGCAGCTTGAGTCGCGACAGGGATCTAGGCGGCTACACCTTC.

The chain has TRBV7-3 and TRBJ1-1, with a weak D call TRBD1 (5 bases). The V gene's germline CDR1 is SGHTA and CDR2 FQGTGA. Between the trimmed V and J ends, which lost 5 bases and 4 bases, there was a span of 11 bases. CDR3 length: 13 amino acids. The CDR3 loop is CASSRGYGTEAFF. The CDR3, as DNA: TGTGCCAGCAGCAGGGGATATGGCACTGAAGCTTTCTTT.

V is TRBV28 and J is TRBJ2-1, with D perhaps matching TRBD2 (5 bases). The CDR3 is made up of 14 amino acids. Trimming stripped 10 bases from V and 0 bases from J, with 13 bases between. The germline CDR1 and CDR2 sequences are MDHEN and SYDVKM. This chain's CDR3 is CATLERNSYNEQFF. CDR3 in DNA: TGTGCCACCCTAGAGCGGAACTCCTACAATGAGCAGTTCTTC.

This clone was picked up one time. The rearrangement joins TRBV24-1 to TRBJ2-7; D gene unclear. Germline-derived CDR1 and CDR2 are KGHDR and SFDVKD. V lost 8 bases and J lost 4, with 11 bases in between. The CDR3 length is 12 residues. The CDR3 bases are TGTGCCACCAACAATGCTTCATACGAGCAGTACTTC. Residues: CATNNASYEQYF.

The V gene is TRBV18, the J gene TRBJ2-1; weak D call: TRBD1 (5 bases). This CDR3 is 14 amino acids long. CDR1 KGHSH and CDR2 LQKENI come from the germline V gene. Trimming cost V 4 bases and J 3 bases, with 10 bases left between them. CDR3 coding DNA: TGTGCCAGCTCACTACAGGATCGCTACAATGAGCAGTTCTTC. It codes for CASSLQDRYNEQFF.

This chain joins TRBV4-1 and TRBJ2-7; TRBD1 aligns across 7 bases. J gave up 6 bases and V 3 bases, and 8 bases lay outside the gene matches. Germline V gives CDR1 MGHRA, CDR2 YSYEKL. This CDR3 is 14 amino acids long. The CDR3 here is CASSHPDRASEQYF. CDR3 DNA: TGCGCCAGCAGCCACCCCGACAGGGCCTCCGAGCAGTACTTC.

This clone was seen a handful of times. This chain uses TRBV12-3 or TRBV12-4 with TRBJ2-7; D possibly corresponds to TRBD2 (5 bases). This CDR3 has 12 amino acids. Trimming stripped 5 bases from V and 6 bases from J, with 11 bases between. CDR3 DNA: TGTGCCAGCAGTCCGCTAGCTACCGAGCAGTACTTC. Its translation: CASSPLATEQYF.

The chain employs TRBV9 and TRBJ2-2, with TRBD2 identical over 7 bases. This CDR3 is 14 amino acids long. V lost 3 bases to trimming and J lost 9 bases; unmatched junction nucleotides: 8. CDR1 and CDR2 (germline): SGDLS, YYNGEE. In nucleotides, the CDR3 is TGTGCCAGCAGCGAATTGGGAGGGAACAGGGAGCTGTTTTTT. This codes for CASSELGGNRELFF.

The CDR3 spells CASRGGSGSSNTGELFF. The CDR3 DNA reads as TGTGCCAGCCGGGGGGGTAGCGGGAGTTCGAACACCGGGGAGCTGTTTTTT. The chain carries TRBV27 and TRBJ2-2, with 9 bases aligning to TRBD2. Germline trimming cut 8 bases from V and 0 bases from J; bases unmatched to any gene: 10. The germline V gene has CDR1 MNHEY and CDR2 SMNVEV (reference sequence). The CDR3 consists of 17 residues.